This entry lists 9 T cell receptor beta chains sequenced from one sample in a study of T cells in Graves' hyperthyroidism and ophthalmopathy. Researchers took RNA transcripts and amplified the TCR beta CDR3 regions from them. During a first-round RT-PCR of the TCR CDR3, the HTBI primer set was used. TCRdb re-derived calls from the multiplex PCR reads in MiXCR, one entry per CDR3 protein. The sample shows under 250,000 distinct CDR3 sequences, around 24% of them seen only once. The sample was blood. These receptors were obtained from a woman aged 40 to 50 with Graves' ophthalmopathy.

This clonotype was recorded at least ten times. This sequence joins TRBV5-1 and TRBJ2-7; TRBD2 might be the D (6 bases). V was clipped by 5 bases and J by 1 base, with 13 bases between them. The CDR3 is 14 residues long. CDR1 SGHRS and CDR2 YFSETQ come from the germline V gene. This chain's CDR3 is CASRPGDSSYEQYF. The CDR3 coding sequence is TGCGCCAGCAGGCCGGGGGACTCATCCTACGAGCAGTACTTC. The full variable domain, its missing parts supplied by reference TRBV5-1 and TRBJ2-7, is KAGVTQTPRYLIKTRGQQVTLSCSPISGHRSVSWYQQTPGQGLQFLFEYFSETQRNKGNFPGRFSGRQFSNSRSEMNVSTLELGDSALYLCASRPGDSSYEQYFGPGTRLTVT.

This clonotype has a count of ten or more. The chain joins TRBV28 to TRBJ1-5, with 9 bases that match TRBD1. Trimming at V came to 5 bases and at J to 6 bases, leaving 8 bases not matched to a gene. CDR3 size: 15 residues. Germline-derived CDR1 and CDR2 are MDHEN and SYDVKM. The CDR3 bases are TGTGCCAGCAGTCTCCGGGACAGGGCGGCTCAGCCCCAGCATTTT. Its protein product is CASSLRDRAAQPQHF.

This clonotype was counted many times. The rearrangement uses TRBV28 and TRBJ1-1; tentative D call: TRBD1 (5 bases). The germline gives CDR1 MDHEN, CDR2 SYDVKM. V was clipped by 6 bases and J by 1 base, with 9 bases between them. This CDR3 spans 13 amino acids. The CDR3 here is CASRRQRNTEAFF. The CDR3 region has the DNA TGTGCCAGCAGGCGACAGAGGAACACTGAAGCTTTCTTT.

At least ten counts were recorded for this clonotype. This chain uses TRBV6-1 with TRBJ2-5; 7 positions agree with TRBD2. Germline lookup yields CDR1 MNHNS and CDR2 SASEGT. The junction had 17 bases not matched to a gene; V was cut back by 2 bases and J by 5 bases. This CDR3 spans 18 amino acids. CDR3 region: CASSEPQALTSPRETQYF. The CDR3 nucleotides are TGTGCCAGCAGTGAACCGCAAGCTTTGACTAGCCCCCGGGAGACCCAGTACTTC.

This clonotype was seen a few times. The V and J genes are TRBV20-1 and TRBJ2-7, with TRBD2 matching 7 bases. V shed 5 bases, J shed 3 bases, and the junction held 16 bases outside the gene matches. The germline CDR1 and CDR2 sequences are DFQATT and SNEGSKA (reference sequence). The CDR3 is 16 amino acids. CDR3 bases: TGCAGTGCTCCCGAGGGGCGGGAGAGTGGGCACTACGAGCAGTACTTC. Protein sequence: CSAPEGRESGHYEQYF.

This clonotype has a count of ten or more. The chain is built from TRBV12-3 or TRBV12-4 and TRBJ2-7, with D possibly being TRBD1 or TRBD2 (5 bases each). This CDR3 comprises 15 residues. V lost 0 bases to trimming and J lost 2 bases, with 11 bases between them. The CDR3 here is CASSLARLGAYEQYF. CDR3 coding DNA: TGTGCCAGCAGTTTAGCGCGGCTGGGGGCCTACGAGCAGTACTTC.

This rearrangement joins TRBV7-2 to TRBJ2-7, with D unresolved. The CDR3 extends over 15 amino acids. V was cut by 5 bases and J by 3 bases, with 17 bases left in between. CDR1 and CDR2 from the germline V gene are SGHTA and FQGNSA. The DNA for the CDR3 is TGTGCCAGCAGCCCGAACGGACGGCTTCACTACGAGCAGTACTTC. It translates to CASSPNGRLHYEQYF.

This clonotype was seen many times. The V and J genes are TRBV6-1 and TRBJ2-4, with TRBD1 matching 7 bases. CDR1 is MNHNS and CDR2 is SASEGT in the germline V gene. With 7 bases clipped from V and 13 bases from J, the junction kept 7 bases outside the gene matches. CDR3 length: 11 amino acids. The CDR3 protein is CASIDRERQYF. As DNA, the CDR3 is TGTGCCAGCATAGACAGGGAAAGACAGTACTTC.

This clonotype was found many times. The gene calls are TRBV19 and TRBJ2-7; tentatively, D is TRBD1 or TRBD2 (5 bases each). Trimming stripped 6 bases from V and 4 bases from J, with 16 bases between. Germline V gene data show CDR1 as LNHDA and CDR2 as SQIVND (reference sequence). This CDR3 contains 14 residues. CDR3 residues: CASSPGAASYEQYF. DNA of the CDR3: TGTGCCAGTAGCCCCGGGGCAGCTTCTTACGAGCAGTACTTC.